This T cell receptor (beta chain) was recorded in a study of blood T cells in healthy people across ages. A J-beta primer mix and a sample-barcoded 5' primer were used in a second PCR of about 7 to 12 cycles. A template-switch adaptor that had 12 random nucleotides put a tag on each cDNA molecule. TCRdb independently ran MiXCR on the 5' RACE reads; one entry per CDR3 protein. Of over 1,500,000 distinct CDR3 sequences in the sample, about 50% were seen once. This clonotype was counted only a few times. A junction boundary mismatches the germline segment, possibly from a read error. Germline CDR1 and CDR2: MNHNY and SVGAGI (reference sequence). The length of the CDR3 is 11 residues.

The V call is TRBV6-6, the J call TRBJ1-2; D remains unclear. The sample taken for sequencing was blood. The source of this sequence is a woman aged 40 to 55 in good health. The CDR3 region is CASGYMDGYTF. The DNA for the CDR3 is TGTGCCAGCGGTTATATGGATGGCTACACCTTC.